The 19 T cell receptor beta chains listed next were all sequenced from one sample in a study of T cells in Graves' hyperthyroidism and ophthalmopathy. Amplification targeted TCR beta CDR3 regions from RNA transcripts. HTBI primers were employed in a first-round RT-PCR of the TCR CDR3. MiXCR was run by TCRdb on the multiplex PCR reads, yielding one entry per CDR3 protein. The sample includes about 530,000 distinct CDR3 sequences, approximately 17% of them seen just once. The sample taken for sequencing was blood. Receptor source: a woman aged 18-35 years with Graves' ophthalmopathy.

V is TRBV13 and J is TRBJ2-2, with D tentatively TRBD2 (5 bases). Deletions cut 5 bases from V and 5 bases from J, with 21 bases between. The CDR3 is made up of 17 amino acids. Germline V gene lookup returns CDR1 PRHDT and CDR2 FYEKMQ (reference sequence). In DNA, the CDR3 is TGTGCCAGCAGCCAAGAGAGTAGCGCCCCAAAGACCGGGGAGCTGTTTTTT. Its protein is CASSQESSAPKTGELFF.

This clonotype was seen only a few times. The chain joins TRBV6-1 to TRBJ1-3; TRBD1 aligns across 9 bases. V lost 3 bases to trimming and J lost 0 bases; unmatched junction nucleotides: 3. Germline V gene sequence: CDR1 MNHNS, CDR2 SASEGT. This CDR3 has 16 residues. CDR3 amino acids: CASSDPGQGSGNTIYF. The CDR3 DNA reads TGTGCCAGCAGTGATCCGGGACAGGGCTCTGGAAACACCATATATTTT.

This clonotype has a count of ten or more. This rearrangement joins TRBV7-9 to TRBJ2-1; D remains unclear. CDR1 and CDR2 from the germline V gene are SEHNR and FQNEAQ (reference sequence). Trimming removed 7 bases from V and 10 bases from J, with 14 bases in between. The CDR3 has 12 residues. CDR3 bases: TGTGCCAGCACCCAGGTCGGCTTGGAGCAGTTCTTC. Its translation: CASTQVGLEQFF.

This clonotype turned up a few times. This sequence joins TRBV19 and TRBJ1-5, with D unclear. Trimming cost V 5 bases and J 0 bases, with 14 bases left between them. The CDR3 runs to 16 residues. CDR1 is LNHDA and CDR2 is SQIVND in the germline V gene (reference sequence). CDR3 amino acids: CASSPRRFYSNQPQHF. In DNA form, the CDR3 reads TGTGCCAGTAGTCCCCGACGGTTCTATAGCAATCAGCCCCAGCATTTT.

This clonotype has ten or more counts. V is TRBV5-8 and J is TRBJ2-1, with D possibly being TRBD2 (6 bases). The V gene's germline CDR1 is SGHTS and CDR2 YDEGEE. The CDR3 has 14 residues. Trimming removed 2 bases at V and 3 bases at J, with 9 bases between. CDR3 region: CASSFRLDYNEQFF. CDR3 DNA: TGTGCCAGCAGCTTCCGACTAGACTACAATGAGCAGTTCTTC. Looking up the rest from reference TRBV5-8 and TRBJ2-1 gives the full variable domain: EAGVTQSPTHLIKTRGQQATLRCSPISGHTSVYWYQQALGLGLQFLLWYDEGEERNRGNFPPRFSGRQFPNYSSELNVNALELEDSALYLCASSFRLDYNEQFFGPGTRLTVL.

This clonotype was seen a few times. The chain joins TRBV5-1 to TRBJ1-4, with a tentative D call TRBD1 (6 bases). Germline assignment: CDR1 SGHRS and CDR2 YFSETQ. V was trimmed by 1 base and J by 7 bases, leaving 17 bases between them. The CDR3 totals 16 residues. CDR3 DNA sequence: TGCGCCAGCAGCTTGTCCTGGCAGGGGTTGAGTGAAAAACTGTTTTTT. Amino acid sequence: CASSLSWQGLSEKLFF.

This clonotype was observed at least ten times. The V call is TRBV3-1, the J call TRBJ1-2; tentative D call: TRBD1 (5 bases). CDR3 size: 13 residues. V was pared by 5 bases and J by 8 bases, with 15 bases between. Germline loops: CDR1 LGHDT, CDR2 YNNKEL (reference sequence). The CDR3 DNA follows: TGTGCCAGCAGCGCACTCAGGGAAGGAGGCTACACCTTC. This codes for CASSALREGGYTF.

This clonotype was seen many times. J is TRBJ2-7 and V is TRBV28; 10 nucleotides match TRBD1. The germline CDR1 and CDR2 sequences are MDHEN and SYDVKM. With V trimmed by 1 base and J by 6 bases, 6 bases remained unmatched. The CDR3 is made up of 15 amino acids. The DNA for the CDR3 is TGTGCCAGCAGTTTATACCGGGACAGGGGTTTCGAGCAGTACTTC. The encoded protein is CASSLYRDRGFEQYF.

This clonotype was seen only a few times. The J gene is TRBJ1-3, the V gene TRBV4-2, with D maybe TRBD1 (5 bases). There are 15 residues in the CDR3. Germline CDR1 LGHNA, CDR2 YNFKEQ. Deletions cut 1 base from V and 3 bases from J, with 10 bases between. CDR3 in amino acids: CASSQGRDVGNTIYF. The CDR3 nucleotides read TGTGCCAGCAGCCAAGGTCGGGACGTTGGAAACACCATATATTTT.

The chain combines TRBV28 with TRBJ2-7; 9 positions agree with TRBD2. Germline V gene lookup returns CDR1 MDHEN and CDR2 SYDVKM. V gave up 4 bases and J gave up 4 bases; unmatched junction bases: 5. The CDR3 contains 14 residues. The CDR3 bases are TGTGCCAGCAGTTCAAGCGGGGGGCTTTACGAGCAGTACTTC. It specifies CASSSSGGLYEQYF. Combining the CDR3 with reference TRBV28 and TRBJ2-7 gives the whole variable domain DVKVTQSSRYLVKRTGEKVFLECVQDMDHENMFWYRQDPGLGLRLIYFSYDVKMKEKGDIPEGYSVSREKKERFSLILESASTNQTSMYLCASSSSGGLYEQYFGPGTRLTVT.

This clonotype was observed many times. The V gene is TRBV6-1, the J gene TRBJ1-1; D is perhaps TRBD1 (6 bases). The CDR3 is made up of 17 amino acids. Germline V gives CDR1 MNHNS, CDR2 SASEGT. Trimming took off 1 base at V and 0 bases at J, with 15 bases between the two ends. The CDR3 bases are TGTGCCAGCAGTGAAGAAGGTTGGGGGCACATGAACACTGAAGCTTTCTTT. This encodes CASSEEGWGHMNTEAFF.

This clonotype showed up many times. The chain uses TRBV20-1 and TRBJ2-1; no definite D call. V was pared by 5 bases and J by 4 bases, with 9 bases between. The CDR3 runs to 12 residues. CDR1 DFQATT and CDR2 SNEGSKA come from the germline V gene (reference sequence). The CDR3 DNA reads TGCAGTGCTTCCACTGGGTACAATGAGCAGTTCTTC. Its protein product is CSASTGYNEQFF.

The chain is built from TRBV20-1 and TRBJ2-3, with 9 positions matching TRBD1. J gave up 2 bases and V 4 bases, and 13 bases lay outside the gene matches. From germline, CDR1 is DFQATT and CDR2 SNEGSKA (reference sequence). The CDR3 sequence is 17 residues long. Here the CDR3 DNA reads TGCAGTGCTACCGACCTAACAGGGGGCGGGCACACAGATACGCAGTATTTT. Translation: CSATDLTGGGHTDTQYF.

This clonotype was detected ten times or more. The rearrangement links TRBV20-1 to TRBJ2-7, with TRBD2 identical over 14 bases. Germline V CDR1 and CDR2: DFQATT, SNEGSKA (reference sequence). This CDR3 has 17 residues. Trimming removed 6 bases from V and 0 bases from J; junction bases left unmatched: 10. CDR3 amino acids: CSASPRGTSGSSYEQYF. The CDR3 nucleotides are TGCAGTGCCAGTCCGAGGGGGACTAGCGGGAGCTCCTACGAGCAGTACTTC.

This clonotype was counted many times. The chain employs TRBV28 and TRBJ2-7, with D unresolved. Deletions cut 6 bases from V and 2 bases from J, with 20 bases between. Germline values: CDR1 MDHEN, CDR2 SYDVKM. The CDR3 covers 16 residues. The CDR3 sequence is CASSTPLLIETYEQYF. Written as DNA, the CDR3 is TGTGCCAGCAGCACACCCCTACTAATAGAAACCTACGAGCAGTACTTC.

This chain uses TRBV18 with TRBJ2-1; TRBD1 aligns across 9 bases. J gave up 8 bases and V 5 bases, and 13 bases lay outside the gene matches. In germline, CDR1 is KGHSH, CDR2 LQKENI. The length of the CDR3 is 16 residues. The CDR3 nucleotides are TGTGCCAGCTCATACAACAGGGGGCTTTTAGTCGATGAGCAGTTCTTC. As protein: CASSYNRGLLVDEQFF.

The chain carries TRBV6-5 and TRBJ1-6; 7 nucleotides agree with TRBD1. Trimming removed 2 bases from V and 7 bases from J; junction bases left unmatched: 2. Germline CDR1 is MNHEY and CDR2 is SVGAGI. This CDR3 spans 14 amino acids. CDR3 loop: CASSYRGPNSPLHF. DNA for the CDR3: TGTGCCAGCAGTTACAGGGGGCCGAATTCACCCCTCCACTTT.

This clonotype was observed many times. The V call is TRBV27, the J call TRBJ1-1, with 8 positions matching TRBD1. V lost 0 bases and J lost 6; bases outside the gene matches: 9. Germline V gives CDR1 MNHEY, CDR2 SMNVEV (reference sequence). The length of the CDR3 is 16 residues. The CDR3 region has the DNA TGTGCCAGCAGTTTATCTCAGGGGGCCGGCCTAGCTGAAGCTTTCTTT. Translation: CASSLSQGAGLAEAFF.

This clonotype was counted between two and nine times. This rearrangement joins TRBV5-8 to TRBJ1-1, with D uncertain. Germline lookup yields CDR1 SGHTS and CDR2 YDEGEE. The CDR3 totals 14 residues. Trimming shortened V by 0 bases and J by 3 bases, and 9 bases separated the two germline ends. The CDR3 is CASSLGEVHTEAFF. In nucleotides, the CDR3 is TGTGCCAGCAGCTTGGGGGAGGTGCACACTGAAGCTTTCTTT.